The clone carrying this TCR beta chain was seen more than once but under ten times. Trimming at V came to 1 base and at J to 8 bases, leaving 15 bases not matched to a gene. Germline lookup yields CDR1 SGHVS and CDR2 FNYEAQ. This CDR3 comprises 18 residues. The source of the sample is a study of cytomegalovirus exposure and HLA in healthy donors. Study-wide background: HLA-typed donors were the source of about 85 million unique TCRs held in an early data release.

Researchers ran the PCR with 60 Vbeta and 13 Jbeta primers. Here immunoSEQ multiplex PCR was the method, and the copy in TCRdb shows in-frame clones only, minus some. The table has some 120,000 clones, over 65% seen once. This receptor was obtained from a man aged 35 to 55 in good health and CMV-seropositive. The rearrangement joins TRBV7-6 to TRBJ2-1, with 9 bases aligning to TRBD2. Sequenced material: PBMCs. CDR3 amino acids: CASSLVGIGGGARHEQFF. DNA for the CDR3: TGTGCCAGCAGCTTAGTAGGCATCGGCGGGGGGGCGCGGCATGAGCAGTTCTTC.